One and the same sample provided the 23 T cell receptor beta chains below, sequenced in a study of prognosis after radiotherapy for stage I lung cancer. Two rounds of multiplex PCR amplified TCR beta CDR3 from genomic DNA. Initially, in first-round PCR, primers specific to each TRBV and TRBJ gene were used. TCRdb redid the calling of the multiplex PCR reads with MiXCR, one entry per CDR3 protein. The sample includes 13,000 to 15,000 distinct CDR3 sequences, approximately 53% of them seen just once. This specimen consisted of PBMCs, obtained before or after stereotactic body radiation therapy (not recorded which). Receptors were obtained from a donor aged 50 or older with non-small cell lung cancer.

In the case of this clonotype: This may be a read error, as it is one base from a much larger clone. The V gene is TRBV7-6, the J gene TRBJ2-5; D unresolved. The germline CDR1 and CDR2 sequences are SGHVS and FNYEAQ. V shed 5 bases and J shed 2 bases, with 9 bases lying between them. This CDR3 is 13 amino acids long. The DNA for the CDR3 is TGTGCCAGCAGCCCATTCCCACAAGAGACCCAGTACTTC. Its translation: CASSPFPQETQYF.

Remarks on this clonotype: A read error is likely, as this CDR3 ends without the conserved phenylalanine or tryptophan. The chain couples TRBV28 to TRBJ2-7; TRBD1 might be the D (5 bases). The length of the CDR3 is 14 residues. In germline, CDR1 is MDHEN, CDR2 SYDVKM. Trimming left V 3 bases short and J 0 bases short, with 9 bases between. CDR3 nucleotides: TGTGCCAGCAGTTTGACAGTTCTCTCCTACGAGCAGTACTCC. It is translated as CASSLTVLSYEQYS.

This chain uses TRBV6-1 with TRBJ2-1; D gene unclear. Germline V lookup: CDR1 MNHNS, CDR2 SASEGT. The CDR3 is 11 residues long. V was clipped by 6 bases and J by 4 bases, with 4 bases between them. CDR3 nucleotides: TGTGCCAGCAGACGTTACAATGAGCAGTTCTTC. Its translation is CASRRYNEQFF.

The chain combines TRBV6-4 with TRBJ2-1; 13 bases line up with TRBD2. V dropped 5 bases and J dropped 11; count of bases not matched to a gene: 6. Germline values: CDR1 MRHNA, CDR2 SNTAGT. The CDR3 runs to 14 residues. CDR3 protein: CASSRLAGGLKQFF. CDR3 sequence (DNA): TGTGCCAGCAGTAGACTAGCGGGAGGATTAAAGCAGTTCTTC.

This clonotype was seen repeatedly, ten times or more. The chain uses TRBV6-4 and TRBJ2-5; TRBD2 might be the D (6 bases). Germline loops: CDR1 MRHNA, CDR2 SNTAGT. The length of the CDR3 is 16 residues. Deletions cut 1 base from V and 4 bases from J, with 16 bases between. The CDR3 protein is CASSDLSLAIIETQYF. The CDR3 DNA reads as TGTGCCAGCAGTGACTTAAGCCTAGCGATAATAGAGACCCAGTACTTC.

This clonotype showed up just a few times. The chain recombines TRBV6-2 or TRBV6-3 with TRBJ2-5, with a weak D call TRBD2 (6 bases). V dropped 8 bases and J dropped 2 bases, with 15 bases sitting between them. The CDR3 runs to 14 residues. CDR1 is MNHEY, CDR2 SVGEGT, per germline. The DNA for the CDR3 is TGTGCCAGCGAGGCGGGGTGGGGGCAAGAGACCCAGTACTTC. It yields the protein CASEAGWGQETQYF.

This clonotype showed up many times. The genes are TRBV14 and TRBJ2-3, with no clear D. Trimming pared 4 bases from V and 0 bases from J, leaving 2 bases between. Germline lookup yields CDR1 SGHDN and CDR2 FVKESK. The CDR3 consists of 12 residues. Here the CDR3 DNA reads TGTGCCAGCAGCCCAAGCACAGATACGCAGTATTTT. As protein: CASSPSTDTQYF. Drawing the rest from reference TRBV14 and TRBJ2-3, the complete variable domain is EAGVTQFPSHSVIEKGQTVTLRCDPISGHDNLYWYRRVMGKEIKFLLHFVKESKQDESGMPNNRFLAERTGGTYSTLKVQPAELEDSGVYFCASSPSTDTQYFGPGTRLTVL.

The genes are TRBV18 and TRBJ2-7; TRBD2 aligns across 14 bases. Per germline, CDR1 KGHSH and CDR2 LQKENI. The CDR3 runs to 15 residues. V was pared by 3 bases and J by 3 bases, with 1 base of the junction left unmatched. The CDR3, as DNA: TGTGCCAGCTCACCGGGACTAGCGGGAGACTACGAGCAGTACTTC. Protein product: CASSPGLAGDYEQYF.

As regards this clonotype: A far larger clone is a single base away, which makes a read error likely. J is TRBJ1-4 and V is TRBV7-2, with a weak D call TRBD1 (6 bases). CDR1 is SGHTA, CDR2 FQGNSA, per germline. The CDR3 has 16 residues. CDR3 nucleotides: TGTGACAGCAGCCGAGGGACACCCGCAACTAATGAAAAACTGTTTTTT. Encoded protein: CDSSRGTPATNEKLFF.

The table lists this clonotype with many counts. This rearrangement joins TRBV24-1 to TRBJ2-1; D ambiguous. From germline, CDR1 is KGHDR and CDR2 SFDVKD. CDR3 length: 13 amino acids. Trimming left V 5 bases short and J 10 bases short, with 14 bases between. CDR3 sequence (DNA): TGTGCCACCAGTGGGACGGTGGAAACCGAGCAGTTCTTC. Its translation is CATSGTVETEQFF.

This clonotype was picked up many times. The V call is TRBV7-2, the J call TRBJ2-3; 7 bases are shared with TRBD2. The CDR3 extends over 15 amino acids. After removal of 5 bases from V and 3 bases from J, the junction contained 8 bases not matched to a gene. Germline V gene lookup returns CDR1 SGHTA and CDR2 FQGNSA. The CDR3 region has the DNA TGTGCCAGCAGCCCCGGACTAGGTTTGACAGATACGCAGTATTTT. This codes for CASSPGLGLTDTQYF.

The rearrangement joins TRBV12-3 or TRBV12-4 to TRBJ2-1; 9 nucleotides match TRBD2. V gave up 4 bases and J gave up 1 base; unmatched junction bases: 5. The CDR3 has 16 residues. The DNA for the CDR3 is TGTGCCAGCAGTTCGGGGACTAGCTCTTCCTACAATGAGCAGTTCTTC. Its translation is CASSSGTSSSYNEQFF.

With regard to this clonotype: This is likely an artifact of a read error, given a far larger clone one base away. V and J are TRBV6-1 and TRBJ1-5; 8 positions agree with TRBD1. There are 13 residues in the CDR3. Per the germline V gene, CDR1 is MNHNS and CDR2 is SASEGT. The V and J ends lost 7 bases and 4 bases, in that order; junction bases with no gene match: 3. CDR3 sequence (DNA): TGTGCCAGCAATCAGGGGGCAAATCAGCCCCAGCATTTT. The encoded protein is CASNQGANQPQHF.

This clonotype was counted at least ten times. The chain is built from TRBV5-8 and TRBJ2-1; possibly TRBD2 for D (6 bases). Trimming shortened V by 2 bases and J by 7 bases, and 7 bases separated the two germline ends. The CDR3 has 12 residues. Germline CDR1 is SGHTS and CDR2 is YDEGEE. The CDR3 loop reads CASSFAGNEQFF. The CDR3 DNA reads TGTGCCAGCAGCTTTGCGGGGAATGAGCAGTTCTTC.

As concerns this clonotype: It differs at one base from a far larger clone, so likely a read error. The rearrangement uses TRBV6-5 and TRBJ1-6, with a weak D call TRBD1 (5 bases). Per germline, CDR1 MNHEY and CDR2 SVGAGI. The CDR3 consists of 15 residues. Trimming shortened V by 7 bases and J by 9 bases, and 19 bases separated the two germline ends. The CDR3 sequence: CASIRSGPYLSPLHF. CDR3 nucleotides: TGTGCCAGCATTCGTTCGGGGCCCTATCTTTCACCCCTCCACTTT.

This clonotype was counted between two and nine times. A much larger clone lies a single base off, so this may be a read error. CDR3 amino acids: CASGAGQSTDTQYF. The DNA for the CDR3 is TGTGCCAGCGGCGCGGGACAGAGCACAGATACGCAGTATTTT. The chain couples TRBV7-2 to TRBJ2-3; weak D call: TRBD1 (7 bases). V was shortened by 8 bases and J by 0 bases, with 12 bases between the two germline ends. CDR1 is SGHTA and CDR2 is FQGNSA in the germline V gene. This CDR3 is 14 amino acids long.

This clonotype ranks as medium-sized. The chain couples TRBV12-3 or TRBV12-4 to TRBJ2-1; no clear D. The CDR3 is 12 amino acids. Trimming removed 5 bases from V and 6 bases from J, with 8 bases in between. CDR3 sequence (DNA): TGTGCCAGCAGTCCGACCCGCAATGAGCAGTTCTTC. Translation: CASSPTRNEQFF.

This clonotype is labeled as medium-sized (0.01 to 0.1%). The chain combines TRBV6-1 with TRBJ1-1; the D gene is possibly TRBD1 (5 bases). This CDR3 comprises 11 residues. V lost 4 bases, J lost 6 bases, and 6 bases lay in between. CDR1 and CDR2 (germline): MNHNS, SASEGT. This chain's CDR3 is CASSGGAEAFF. In DNA, the CDR3 is TGTGCCAGCAGTGGAGGGGCTGAAGCTTTCTTT.

The rearrangement links TRBV5-1 to TRBJ1-2; D is unclear. The germline V and J ends were trimmed by 0 bases and 6 bases, with 18 bases remaining between them. Germline V CDR1 and CDR2: SGHRS, YFSETQ. The length of the CDR3 is 16 residues. The CDR3 sequence: CASSLAGYDKGNGYTF. The CDR3 DNA reads TGCGCCAGCAGCTTGGCCGGGTACGATAAGGGCAATGGCTACACCTTC.

The rearrangement joins TRBV20-1 to TRBJ1-1, with D possibly TRBD1 on 5 matching bases. This CDR3 comprises 14 residues. With 4 bases removed from V and 4 bases from J, the gap between germline ends came to 16 bases. Per germline, CDR1 DFQATT and CDR2 SNEGSKA (reference sequence). CDR3 coding DNA: TGCAGTGCTATCTGGACAACGAGGGGCACTGAAGCTTTCTTT. Protein sequence: CSAIWTTRGTEAFF.

The chain has TRBV19 and TRBJ1-1; no definite D call. Germline V gene lookup returns CDR1 LNHDA and CDR2 SQIVND (reference sequence). Deletions cut 4 bases from V and 0 bases from J, with 15 bases between. The CDR3 extends over 16 amino acids. CDR3 residues: CASSRNPLLMNTEAFF. CDR3 sequence (DNA): TGTGCCAGTAGTAGAAATCCGTTACTCATGAACACTGAAGCTTTCTTT.

This clonotype has ten or more counts. The DNA for the CDR3 is TGTGCCAGCAGTGATCCGAACACCATATATTTT. Protein sequence: CASSDPNTIYF. The gene calls are TRBV2 and TRBJ1-3, with no clear D. The CDR3 extends over 11 amino acids. CDR1 SNHLY and CDR2 FYNNEI come from the germline V gene. V shed 3 bases and J shed 7 bases, with 4 bases lying between them.

With regard to this clonotype: This likely reflects a read error, since a far larger clone is one base away. This rearrangement joins TRBV11-2 to TRBJ2-3, with D perhaps matching TRBD2 (6 bases). This CDR3 spans 14 amino acids. The germline V and J ends were trimmed by 1 base and 5 bases, with 10 bases remaining between them. Germline V gene sequence: CDR1 SGHAT, CDR2 FQNNGV. DNA of the CDR3: TGTGCCAGCAGCTTAGGGGAGGTGGTAGATACGCAGTATTTT. Amino acid sequence: CASSLGEVVDTQYF.